This T cell receptor (beta chain) was documented in a study of beta chain features in type 1 diabetes. For the study at large: Healthy donors resembled patients in age, gender and cell yields.

Deletions cut 6 bases from V and 1 base from J, with 10 bases between. This CDR3 is built from 14 residues. Germline loops: CDR1 SNHLY, CDR2 FYNNEI. This clone was seen a handful of times. What it binds is not known. Every isolated RNA sample was fully reverse transcribed, so sequencing captured expressed TCRB transcripts. Using immunoSEQ multiplex PCR, the repertoire was profiled, and TCRdb retains in-frame clones only, with some absent. The sample gives 20,000 to 25,000 clones, about 50% of which show up once; under 0.4% is in the top ten. It was via CD45RO/CCR7/CD25/CD127/CD95/CD27 that CD4+ naive, central memory, regulatory and stem cell-like memory cells were sorted. Study-wide findings and caveats: When Type 1 diabetes patients were examined, their TCRB CDR3s proved moderately but significantly shorter in all four CD4+ subsets.

The V gene is TRBV2, the J gene TRBJ1-5; D gene ambiguous. Input material: stem cell memory CD4+ T cells from blood. The TCR was taken from a man aged 18 to 29 with type 1 diabetes. The CDR3 bases are TGTGCCAGCAGGCGGGCGGACAGCAATCAGCCCCAGCATTTT. It is translated as CASRRADSNQPQHF.